A single sample is the source of the 7 T cell receptor beta chains below, sequenced in a study of cytomegalovirus exposure and HLA in healthy donors. PCR primers comprised 60 Vbeta and 13 Jbeta primers. The repertoire was sequenced with immunoSEQ multiplex PCR; TCRdb's copy has only in-frame clones and lacks some. The sample holds about 140,000 clones; 76% are singletons and the top ten take 2.5% to 3.5%. Sequenced material: PBMCs. Receptor source: a male donor in good health and CMV-seronegative.

The V and J genes are TRBV5-1 and TRBJ1-1; D perhaps matches TRBD1 (5 bases). Germline V gene sequence: CDR1 SGHRS, CDR2 YFSETQ. CDR3 length: 15 amino acids. Deletions cut 0 bases from V and 0 bases from J, with 9 bases between. The CDR3 spells CASSLAAGLNTEAFF. In DNA form, the CDR3 reads TGCGCCAGCAGCTTGGCCGCAGGGTTGAACACTGAAGCTTTCTTT.

CDR3 coding DNA: TGTGCCAGCAGTTTCGGGGACAGGGAGCGTGGCTACACCTTC. Residues: CASSFGDRERGYTF. The J gene is TRBJ1-2, the V gene TRBV28, with 9 bases lining up with TRBD1. V shed 3 bases and J 7 bases; nucleotides not matched to a gene: 6. The V gene's germline CDR1 is MDHEN and CDR2 SYDVKM. The CDR3 extends over 14 amino acids.

The V and J genes are TRBV10-3 and TRBJ2-2; D is ambiguous. This CDR3 is 13 amino acids long. Trimming stripped 2 bases from V and 8 bases from J, with 9 bases between. From germline, CDR1 is ENHRY and CDR2 SYGVKD. CDR3 in amino acids: CAISEEAEGELFF. The CDR3 region has the DNA TGTGCCATCAGTGAGGAGGCAGAGGGGGAGCTGTTTTTT.

This sequence joins TRBV7-8 and TRBJ1-1; D gene uncertain. Between the trimmed V and J ends, which lost 4 bases and 6 bases, there was a span of 9 bases. CDR1 SGHVS and CDR2 FQNEAQ come from the germline V gene. The CDR3 length is 12 residues. CDR3 residues: CASSSYISEAFF. CDR3 DNA sequence: TGTGCCAGCAGCTCCTATATCTCTGAAGCTTTCTTT.

The chain has TRBV20-1 and TRBJ2-5; tentative D call: TRBD1 (6 bases). The J call is doubtful: the DNA matches TRBJ2-7 better. This CDR3 has 11 residues. Germline-derived CDR1 and CDR2 are DFQATT and SNEGSKA (reference sequence). CDR3 sequence (DNA): TGCAGTGCCCCGATAGGGGGCGAGCAGTACTTC. Translated: CSAPIGGEQYF.

The DNA of the CDR3 is TGTGCCAGCAGTGACAGAAACCCCTACGAGCAGTACTTC. Residues: CASSDRNPYEQYF. The chain recombines TRBV2 with TRBJ2-7, with D unresolved. Trimming took off 3 bases at V and 2 bases at J, with 8 bases between the two ends. CDR3 length equals 13 residues. In germline, CDR1 is SNHLY, CDR2 FYNNEI.

CDR3 sequence: CASSTGTSGSYVPQYF. CDR3 in DNA: TGTGCCAGTAGTACCGGGACTAGCGGGTCCTATGTACCGCAGTATTTT. The chain employs TRBV19 and TRBJ2-3; 12 bases are shared with TRBD2. Losses at the gene ends were 4 bases for V and 10 bases for J; bases not matched to a gene: 12. The CDR3 is 16 amino acids. Germline V gene sequence: CDR1 LNHDA, CDR2 SQIVND (reference sequence).